A single sample gave rise to the 27 T cell receptor beta chains below, sequenced in a study of OX40 agonist ivuxolimab in advanced cancers. Clones were sequenced by immunoSEQ multiplex PCR, and TCRdb holds only the in-frame ones, with some missing. In the table there are about 55,000 clones, 77% of which are singletons. The sequences come from CD4+ or CD8+ T cells sorted from blood, collected in a trial of the OX40 agonist ivuxolimab. The receptors originated from an adult with an advanced solid tumor such as melanoma, head and neck, liver or kidney cancer.

This clone has a handful of counts. At the DNA level, this CDR3 is encoded by other sequences in the same sample as well. This chain uses TRBV7-2 with TRBJ1-5, with D unresolved. V was clipped by 1 base and J by 3 bases, with 13 bases between them. The CDR3 consists of 16 residues. Germline CDR1 and CDR2: SGHTA and FQGNSA. The CDR3 DNA follows: TGTGCCAGCAGCTTAGGAGCAGGCAATACCAATCAGCCCCAGCATTTT. Translation: CASSLGAGNTNQPQHF.

This clone is medium-sized (0.01 to 0.1%) by share. The V and J genes are TRBV5-1 and TRBJ1-1; D might be TRBD1 (5 bases). The CDR3 spans 13 residues. The V gene lost 0 bases and the J gene lost 3 bases, with 6 bases spanning the gap. Germline-derived CDR1 and CDR2 are SGHRS and YFSETQ. The chain's CDR3 is CASSLVGDTEAFF. The CDR3 nucleotides read TGCGCCAGCAGCTTGGTAGGGGACACTGAAGCTTTCTTT.

This clone has a single count. The rearrangement links TRBV15 to TRBJ1-2; 8 positions match TRBD1. The length of the CDR3 is 16 residues. J lost 8 bases, V lost 1 base, and 12 bases had no gene match. Germline CDR1 and CDR2: LNHNV and YYDKDF (reference sequence). In nucleotides, the CDR3 is TGTGCCACCAGCAGAGCGGGGACAGGCGTCATGGGAGGCTACACCTTC. Amino acids: CATSRAGTGVMGGYTF.

The chain has TRBV5-1 and TRBJ2-7; 10 bases line up with TRBD1. The CDR3 extends over 14 amino acids. Germline V lookup: CDR1 SGHRS, CDR2 YFSETQ. V dropped 4 bases and J dropped 6; count of bases not matched to a gene: 7. CDR3 region: CASSQTGGLGEQYF. The DNA for the CDR3 is TGCGCCAGCAGCCAGACAGGGGGCCTAGGCGAGCAGTACTTC.

The rearrangement uses TRBV5-8 and TRBJ2-1, with 9 bases matching TRBD2. The CDR3 runs 16 residues. Losses at the gene ends were 4 bases for V and 0 bases for J; bases not matched to a gene: 5. Germline V gives CDR1 SGHTS, CDR2 YDEGEE. The CDR3 region has the DNA TGTGCCAGCAGCGGCGGGGGGGACCCCTCCTACAATGAGCAGTTCTTC. Protein product: CASSGGGDPSYNEQFF.

The rearrangement links TRBV5-5 to TRBJ1-2; D unclear. There are 12 residues in the CDR3. In germline, CDR1 is SGHKS, CDR2 YYEKEE (reference sequence). With 1 base removed from V and 8 bases from J, the gap between germline ends came to 9 bases. CDR3 sequence (DNA): TGTGCCAGCAGCTTGAGCGGTCGGGGCTACACCTTC. Residues: CASSLSGRGYTF.

The rearrangement links TRBV11-3 to TRBJ2-2; 8 bases line up with TRBD1. The V gene's germline CDR1 is SGHNT and CDR2 YENEEA. This CDR3 comprises 15 residues. J lost 7 bases, V lost 4 bases, and 8 bases had no gene match. CDR3: CASSYRQGKDGELFF. In nucleotides, the CDR3 is TGTGCCAGCAGCTACCGACAGGGGAAGGACGGGGAGCTGTTTTTT.

The V gene is TRBV4-2, the J gene TRBJ2-7, with 10 positions matching TRBD2. J was trimmed by 11 bases and V by 0 bases; bases with no gene match: 7. This CDR3 region has 14 residues. Germline CDR1 LGHNA, CDR2 YNFKEQ. In nucleotides, the CDR3 is TGTGCCAGCAGCCAAGATTCGAGGACTAGCGGAGAGTACTTC. It specifies CASSQDSRTSGEYF.

This clone was seen a handful of times. The chain employs TRBV18 and TRBJ1-1; possibly TRBD1 for D (5 bases). V gave up 2 bases and J gave up 8 bases, with 9 bases separating them. The CDR3 has 12 amino acids. The germline gives CDR1 KGHSH, CDR2 LQKENI. CDR3 DNA sequence: TGTGCCAGCTCACCAGCCGGGACCGAAGCTTTCTTT. Amino acid sequence: CASSPAGTEAFF.

The chain carries TRBV18 and TRBJ1-1; D gene uncertain. This CDR3 is built from 17 residues. The germline gives CDR1 KGHSH, CDR2 LQKENI. Trimming removed 0 bases at V and 0 bases at J, with 14 bases between. For the CDR3, the DNA is TGTGCCAGCTCACCACCAGGAGGGTTCAGAATGAACACTGAAGCTTTCTTT. Its protein product is CASSPPGGFRMNTEAFF.

The chain carries TRBV7-2 and TRBJ1-2; TRBD1 agrees at 7 bases. The CDR3 covers 16 residues. Germline V CDR1 and CDR2: SGHTA, FQGNSA. Trimming removed 4 bases from V and 6 bases from J; junction bases left unmatched: 14. DNA for the CDR3: TGTGCCAGCAGCTACTATAAACCAGGGGGGGAGCATGGCTACACCTTC. Translation: CASSYYKPGGEHGYTF.

The CDR3 is CASSPRLVQETQYF. The CDR3 DNA reads TGTGCCAGCAGCCCGCGACTGGTCCAAGAGACCCAGTACTTC. The chain couples TRBV11-1 to TRBJ2-5; no firm D call. Per germline, CDR1 SGHAT and CDR2 FQDESV (reference sequence). The CDR3 extends over 14 amino acids. With 5 bases removed from V and 1 base from J, the gap between germline ends came to 11 bases.

V and J are TRBV6-1 and TRBJ1-5; tentatively, D is TRBD1 (6 bases). CDR1 is MNHNS and CDR2 is SASEGT in the germline V gene. V was pared by 2 bases and J by 3 bases, with 14 bases between. The CDR3 consists of 16 residues. The CDR3 DNA is TGTGCCAGCAGTGAACGAGGGGGACACCCCAATCAGCCCCAGCATTTT. Its translation: CASSERGGHPNQPQHF.

This clone has a single count. V and J are TRBV18 and TRBJ1-2, with 10 nucleotides matching TRBD1. Germline V gene data show CDR1 as KGHSH and CDR2 as LQKENI. Unmatched junction bases numbered 3, after V lost 2 bases and J lost 3 bases. The CDR3 extends over 15 amino acids. The DNA for the CDR3 is TGTGCCAGCTCACCAACGGGACAGGGGCACTATGGCTACACCTTC. Protein product: CASSPTGQGHYGYTF.

This chain joins TRBV19 and TRBJ1-6; D perhaps matches TRBD1 (6 bases). V lost 5 bases to trimming and J lost 6 bases, with 11 bases between them. This CDR3 has 14 amino acids. Germline V gives CDR1 LNHDA, CDR2 SQIVND (reference sequence). The CDR3: CASSWQGSNSPLHF. DNA of the CDR3: TGTGCCAGTAGTTGGCAGGGGAGTAATTCACCCCTCCACTTT. Full variable domain (remainder filled in from reference TRBV19 and TRBJ1-6): DGGITQSPKYLFRKEGQNVTLSCEQNLNHDAMYWYRQDPGQGLRLIYYSQIVNDFQKGDIAEGYSVSREKKESFPLTVTSAQKNPTAFYLCASSWQGSNSPLHFGNGTRLTVT.

This clone occurred a few times. J is TRBJ2-1 and V is TRBV19; D unclear. V lost 8 bases to trimming and J lost 5 bases, with 22 bases between them. The CDR3 spans 16 residues. CDR1 LNHDA and CDR2 SQIVND come from the germline V gene (reference sequence). The CDR3 DNA reads TGTGCCAGTCAGGATCCCCTCGGGTCGAGTAACAATGAGCAGTTCTTC. This gives the protein CASQDPLGSSNNEQFF.

This clone has just one count. The V and J genes are TRBV5-5 and TRBJ2-7; D is undetermined. The CDR3 consists of 13 residues. Trimming removed 3 bases at V and 3 bases at J, with 10 bases between. Germline loops: CDR1 SGHKS, CDR2 YYEKEE (reference sequence). The CDR3 is CASSSAPVYEQYF. CDR3 DNA: TGTGCCAGCAGCTCGGCACCTGTCTACGAGCAGTACTTC.

The chain combines TRBV9 with TRBJ2-1, with D perhaps assigned TRBD1 or TRBD2 (5 bases each). CDR1 and CDR2 from the germline V gene are SGDLS and YYNGEE. The CDR3 runs to 14 residues. The V end was cut by 2 bases, the J end by 9 bases, with 15 bases between. The CDR3 DNA reads TGTGCCAGCAGCGTCGGGACCATTGGCGGTGAGCAGTTCTTC. Translated: CASSVGTIGGEQFF.

V is TRBV29-1 and J is TRBJ1-2; 7 bases are a match to TRBD1. Germline loops: CDR1 SQVTM, CDR2 ANQGSEA. V lost 8 bases and J lost 5; bases outside the gene matches: 11. This CDR3 region has 13 residues. Here the CDR3 DNA reads TGCAGCACCCCGGGACAGAGTTGGTATGGCTACACCTTC. Amino acid sequence: CSTPGQSWYGYTF.

V usage is TRBV6-1 and J usage is TRBJ2-7, with 12 positions matching TRBD1. CDR1 and CDR2 from the germline V gene are MNHNS and SASEGT. The CDR3 sequence is 16 residues long. V was clipped by 3 bases and J by 7 bases; unmatched bases: 10. CDR3 DNA sequence: TGTGCCAGCAGTGAGGGTATGGGACAGGGGGCGCGAGAGCAGTACTTC. Amino acid sequence: CASSEGMGQGAREQYF.

The chain joins TRBV11-2 to TRBJ1-5, with D maybe TRBD1 (6 bases). Trimming removed 5 bases from V and 6 bases from J, with 11 bases in between. The CDR3 totals 13 residues. CDR1 and CDR2 (germline): SGHAT, FQNNGV. The CDR3 nucleotides read TGTGCCAGCAGCGCGGACAGACGTCAGCCCCAGCATTTT. Its translation is CASSADRRQPQHF.

The chain uses TRBV15 and TRBJ2-7; D remains ambiguous. V was trimmed by 0 bases and J by 6 bases, leaving 12 bases between them. The length of the CDR3 is 14 residues. Germline V gene sequence: CDR1 LNHNV, CDR2 YYDKDF (reference sequence). The chain's CDR3 is CATSREAQKSEQYF. In DNA, the CDR3 is TGTGCCACCAGCAGAGAGGCCCAAAAGTCCGAGCAGTACTTC.

This sequence joins TRBV5-6 and TRBJ1-5, with D unresolved. Germline CDR1 SGHDT, CDR2 YYEEEE. The CDR3 is 12 amino acids. With 0 bases removed from V and 6 bases from J, the gap between germline ends came to 4 bases. CDR3 nucleotide sequence: TGTGCCAGCAGCTTGGCCGGTCAGCCCCAGCATTTT. Translated: CASSLAGQPQHF.

This clone has more than one count but fewer than ten. The chain employs TRBV11-2 and TRBJ2-3; D not certain. The ends were cut back, 5 bases at V and 2 bases at J, with 5 bases in the middle. CDR3 size: 12 residues. Germline-derived CDR1 and CDR2 are SGHAT and FQNNGV. The CDR3 is CASSRSTDTQYF. In DNA, the CDR3 is TGTGCCAGCAGCCGTTCCACAGATACGCAGTATTTT.

The chain's CDR3 is CASARTGSNQPQHF. The CDR3 DNA sequence: TGTGCCAGTGCCCGGACAGGCAGCAATCAGCCCCAGCATTTT. The chain couples TRBV19 to TRBJ1-5, with 7 bases fitting TRBD1. The V gene's germline CDR1 is LNHDA and CDR2 SQIVND (reference sequence). CDR3 size: 14 residues. V lost 8 bases, J lost 1 base, and 5 bases stayed unmatched.

V gene TRBV7-8 combines with J gene TRBJ2-1, with 7 bases matching TRBD2. The ends lost 8 bases at V and 5 bases at J; junction bases unmatched: 12. In germline, CDR1 is SGHVS, CDR2 FQNEAQ. CDR3 size: 15 residues. This CDR3 is CASFGRTSSDNEQFF. Written as DNA, the CDR3 is TGTGCCAGCTTTGGGAGGACTAGTTCGGACAATGAGCAGTTCTTC.

This rearrangement joins TRBV27 to TRBJ2-6; D unresolved. Trimming removed 8 bases at V and 2 bases at J, with 10 bases between. The CDR3 consists of 14 residues. Germline V gene lookup returns CDR1 MNHEY and CDR2 SMNVEV (reference sequence). The CDR3 reads CASRSWAGANVLTF. CDR3 bases: TGTGCCAGCCGATCGTGGGCTGGGGCCAACGTCCTGACTTTC.